These 7 T cell receptor beta chains were all obtained from the same sample, sequenced in a study of graft-versus-host responses after intestinal transplantation. Their cognate antigens are unknown. Here immunoSEQ multiplex PCR was the method, and the copy in TCRdb shows in-frame clones only, minus some. The sample yields about 120,000 clones, approximately 95% seen once. The specimen comprised unstimulated CD8+ T cells sorted from spleen or lymph node cells, sampled before intestinal transplant. Receptors were obtained from a human donor who received an intestinal transplant.

This clone was detected only once. This chain joins TRBV28 and TRBJ2-7; D may match TRBD1 or TRBD2 (5 bases each). The V and J ends lost 3 bases and 3 bases respectively, with 12 bases between them. CDR1 is MDHEN and CDR2 is SYDVKM in the germline V gene. This CDR3 is 14 amino acids long. The CDR3 here is CASSFKAGSYEQYF. CDR3 sequence (DNA): TGTGCCAGCAGTTTTAAGGCAGGGAGCTACGAGCAGTACTTC.

The chain recombines TRBV10-1 with TRBJ2-7; 7 nucleotides align to TRBD1. This CDR3 has 13 amino acids. CDR1 is WNHNN and CDR2 is SYGVQD in the germline V gene (reference sequence). The V segment lost 5 bases and the J segment 0 bases; nucleotides outside the gene matches: 1. The CDR3 DNA sequence: TGCGCCAGCAGTCGGGACAGCTCCTACGAGCAGTACTTC. Translation: CASSRDSSYEQYF.

V usage is TRBV19 and J usage is TRBJ2-7, with D perhaps TRBD1 (5 bases). Trimming shortened V by 9 bases and J by 3 bases, and 15 bases separated the two germline ends. Germline V CDR1 and CDR2: LNHDA, SQIVND (reference sequence). The CDR3 has 13 residues. The CDR3 DNA sequence: TGTGCCAGCTCCCAGACAGTGAGCTACGAGCAGTACTTC. This codes for CASSQTVSYEQYF.

The chain recombines TRBV6-5 with TRBJ1-5; D possibly corresponds to TRBD1 (5 bases). This CDR3 contains 15 residues. Germline loops: CDR1 MNHEY, CDR2 SVGAGI. V was trimmed by 0 bases and J by 2 bases, leaving 8 bases between them. CDR3 amino acids: CASSYSGGGNQPQHF. As DNA, the CDR3 is TGTGCCAGCAGTTACTCGGGGGGAGGCAATCAGCCCCAGCATTTT.

The V call is TRBV9, the J call TRBJ2-3; 12 nucleotides align to TRBD2. The CDR3 runs 16 residues. Trimming cost V 4 bases and J 5 bases; bases outside gene matches: 8. Germline-derived CDR1 and CDR2 are SGDLS and YYNGEE. CDR3 nucleotide sequence: TGTGCCAGCAGCCCCCGACTAGCGGGAGAGATAGATACGCAGTATTTT. It yields the protein CASSPRLAGEIDTQYF.

This CDR3 is CASRLRRDYNEQFF. DNA for the CDR3: TGTGCCAGCAGATTAAGGCGGGACTACAATGAGCAGTTCTTC. The chain combines TRBV7-2 with TRBJ2-1; D is possibly TRBD2 (6 bases). The CDR3 length is 14 residues. The V and J ends lost 6 bases and 3 bases respectively, with 12 bases between them. Germline CDR1 and CDR2: SGHTA and FQGNSA.

This chain connects TRBV4-1 to TRBJ2-7; 11 nucleotides match TRBD1. Germline V gene data show CDR1 as MGHRA and CDR2 as YSYEKL. J was trimmed by 4 bases and V by 4 bases; bases with no gene match: 6. This CDR3 spans 15 amino acids. The CDR3 DNA sequence: TGCGCCAGCAGCCCAGGACAGGGGGCTAAGTACGAGCAGTACTTC. Encoded protein: CASSPGQGAKYEQYF.